The source of this TCR beta chain is a study of T cell clonotyping in hematopoietic cell transplantation. TCRdb's table, derived via immunoSEQ multiplex PCR, lists solely in-frame clones and lacks some. Here the sample spans roughly 8,000 clones, around 81% being singletons. The sequence came from a female patient between 50 and 59 years old who had an allogeneic stem cell transplant from an unrelated donor, so the T cells may come from the graft donor. Some clones in this sample may be carry-over from other donors' samples. The source was peripheral blood mononuclear cells, collected 180 days after allogeneic stem cell transplant.

In DNA form, the CDR3 reads TGCGCCAGCAGCCCCGGACAGGGGGTTTTCGAGCAGTACTTC. Protein product: CASSPGQGVFEQYF. The chain carries TRBV5-1 and TRBJ2-7; 10 bases agree with TRBD1. V gave up 4 bases and J gave up 6 bases; unmatched junction bases: 7. CDR3 length: 14 residues. Per germline, CDR1 SGHRS and CDR2 YFSETQ. The full variable domain, with the rest looked up from reference TRBV5-1 and TRBJ2-7, is KAGVTQTPRYLIKTRGQQVTLSCSPISGHRSVSWYQQTPGQGLQFLFEYFSETQRNKGNFPGRFSGRQFSNSRSEMNVSTLELGDSALYLCASSPGQGVFEQYFGPGTRLTVT.